This entry features one T cell receptor (beta chain) sequence. The sample originates from a study of shared clonotypes between healthy human individuals. Naivety among CD8 cells was defined by CD45RO negativity and positive CCR7 selection, thereby excluding terminally differentiated effector memory CD45RA+ cells. Repertoires were generated with immunoSEQ multiplex PCR, while TCRdb's copy carries only in-frame clones and drops some. The data contain about 2,200,000 clones, about 92% of them singletons. Germline-derived CDR1 and CDR2 are SNHLY and FYNNEI. Trimming shortened V by 4 bases and J by 3 bases, and 16 bases separated the two germline ends. This CDR3 region has 15 residues.

The sample comprised naive CD8+ T cells from PBMCs. V gene TRBV2 combines with J gene TRBJ2-7, with a possible D match to TRBD1 (6 bases). The sequence came from a young man in good health. Some clones in this sample may be carry-over from other donors' samples. As DNA, the CDR3 is TGTGCCAGCAGTGGGACAGAAGGACGATTCTACGAGCAGTACTTC. Amino acids: CASSGTEGRFYEQYF.